A single sample is the source of the 3 T cell receptor beta chains below, sequenced in a study of blood T cell repertoires in COVID-19. The assay was immunoSEQ multiplex PCR, and TCRdb's table has in-frame clones only and misses some. Here the sample spans fewer than 300,000 clones, less than 90% being singletons. The sample taken for sequencing was peripheral blood. These receptors all stem from a human donor in a cohort sampled during active COVID-19.

The chain has TRBV3-1 (or the pseudogene TRBV3-2) and TRBJ1-5; D perhaps matches TRBD1 (6 bases). V lost 4 bases and J 7 bases, leaving 20 bases between the germline ends. The CDR3 spans 16 residues. CDR1 and CDR2 (germline): LGHDT, YNNKEL (reference sequence). The CDR3 region has the DNA TGTGCCAGCAGCCCCCGCAGGGGCCCTAGAGAACAGCCCCAGCATTTT. It codes for CASSPRRGPREQPQHF.

The V and J genes are TRBV7-2 and TRBJ1-1; D remains ambiguous. V was shortened by 10 bases and J by 5 bases, with 23 bases between the two germline ends. The CDR3 loop spans 15 amino acids. CDR1 is SGHTA, CDR2 FQGNSA, per germline. The CDR3 sequence: CAIGSSGPVGTEAFF. DNA of the CDR3: TGTGCCATCGGAAGCTCAGGTCCCGTAGGAACTGAAGCTTTCTTT.

The chain employs TRBV24-1 and TRBJ2-1, with 8 bases aligning to TRBD2. Germline V lookup: CDR1 KGHDR, CDR2 SFDVKD. The CDR3 has 16 residues. V dropped 6 bases and J dropped 6; count of bases not matched to a gene: 12. Written as DNA, the CDR3 is TGTGCCACCAGTCATTCGGGGGGGGATCTTCCCAATGAGCAGTTCTTC. As protein: CATSHSGGDLPNEQFF.